This section outlines one T cell receptor (beta chain) sequence together with its context. Its antigen is not known. V lost 4 bases to trimming and J lost 6 bases; unmatched junction nucleotides: 5. The CDR3 totals 14 residues. Germline V gene lookup returns CDR1 SGHRS and CDR2 YFSETQ. This sample was included in a study of beta chain features in type 1 diabetes. Broader study findings: Diminished insertions and augmented deletions at VDJ junctions characterized type 1 diabetes patients. Healthy donors had naive, central memory and Treg TCRB repertoires that appeared less similar than those seen among patients.

Expressed TCRB transcripts got sequenced, as all isolated RNA was reverse transcribed. Method: immunoSEQ multiplex PCR; TCRdb's copy keeps in-frame clones and lacks some. Altogether approximately 160,000 clones are present, approximately 9.1% being singletons, with the ten largest covering about 2.1%. The chain recombines TRBV5-1 with TRBJ1-5, with 9 bases matching TRBD1. Sequencing was carried out using central memory CD4+ T cells from blood. The TCR originated in a woman aged 18-30 years in good health. CDR3 loop: CASSLTGGSQPQHF. DNA for the CDR3: TGCGCCAGCAGCCTGACAGGGGGTAGTCAGCCCCAGCATTTT.